This T cell receptor (beta chain) is from a study of memory CD4+ T cells and cytomegalovirus serostatus. Germline assignment: CDR1 MNHNS and CDR2 SASEGT. The CDR3 has 16 amino acids. V was cut by 4 bases and J by 3 bases, with 17 bases left in between. Single viable CD3+CD4+CD8-CD45RO+ cells were sorted as the memory CD4+ T cells. CMV serostatus came from serum IgG against pp150, pp28, p38, p52. TCRdb's copy holds only in-frame clones and misses some; the assay was immunoSEQ multiplex PCR. Of about 75,000 clones detected, 60% to 80% appear once; the ten largest clones hold 2.5% to 3%. In regard to this clone: Its antigen is not identified.

Findings of the study overall: Suggested: most of the CMV-linked TCR signature lies in CD4+ memory cells. Of roughly 180 reported CMV TCRbeta sequences, 55 to 80 were found in memory CD4+ repertoires.

The sequenced sample consisted of memory CD4+ T cells from blood. This chain uses TRBV6-1 with TRBJ2-3; tentative D call: TRBD2 (6 bases). The sequence came from an adult in good health and CMV-seropositive. For the CDR3, the DNA is TGTGCCAGCAGTGGTTTGGCGGGGCCCGTTACAGATACGCAGTATTTT. Amino acid sequence: CASSGLAGPVTDTQYF.